The source of this T cell receptor (beta chain) is a study of technical replicates of blood from a few donors. Trimming at V came to 2 bases and at J to 3 bases, leaving 4 bases not matched to a gene. The CDR3 consists of 14 residues. Germline V gene data show CDR1 as SGHRS and CDR2 as YFSETQ. Only in-frame clones appear in the TCRdb table, and some are missing; sequencing was by immunoSEQ multiplex PCR. The sample consists of 60,000 to 80,000 clones, approximately 89% of them appearing once. The clonotype was recovered from a human donor in good health. Some clones in this sample may be carry-over from other donors' samples. The V call is TRBV5-1, the J call TRBJ2-7; 8 bases align to TRBD1. What was sequenced was PBMCs. CDR3 sequence: CASSLQGGDYEQYF. CDR3 sequence (DNA): TGCGCCAGCAGCTTACAGGGGGGAGACTACGAGCAGTACTTC.